Below, one T cell receptor (beta chain) is given with its context. This specimen comes from a study of blood T cell repertoires in COVID-19. For the study at large: Italy, Spain and the United States were the sources of the convalescent and acute COVID-19 samples. The analysed material was cDNA or gDNA that came from T cells, B-cell-depleted T cells, or PBMCs.

V was pared by 4 bases and J by 6 bases, with 9 bases between. Germline CDR1 is LNHDA and CDR2 is SQIVND (reference sequence). The CDR3 runs 13 residues. In the original analysis: Reference gene primer amplification gave estimated nucleated cell counts. Assay used: immunoSEQ multiplex PCR; TCRdb lists only in-frame clones, some missing. Clone size and V and J calls were adopted from that table, with D and trimming inferred from the DNA. Among 110,000 to 150,000 clones listed, more than 70% were seen once. The sequencing sample was made of peripheral blood. This sequence was found in a woman in her 50s with acute or convalescent COVID-19. This chain joins TRBV19 and TRBJ1-4; D is unclear. The CDR3 region is CASSTRSDEKLFF. The CDR3 region has the DNA TGTGCCAGTAGTACACGGTCCGATGAAAAACTGTTTTTT.